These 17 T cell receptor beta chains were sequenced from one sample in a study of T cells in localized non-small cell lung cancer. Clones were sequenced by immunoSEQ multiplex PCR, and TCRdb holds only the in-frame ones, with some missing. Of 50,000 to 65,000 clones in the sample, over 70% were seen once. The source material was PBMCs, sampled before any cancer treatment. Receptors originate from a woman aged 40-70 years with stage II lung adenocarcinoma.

The CDR3 region has the DNA TGTGCCAGTAGTCCGAGGAGCAGGGAATACATTCAGTACTTC. It encodes CASSPRSREYIQYF. This chain links TRBV19 with TRBJ2-4; TRBD1 might be the D (5 bases). V gave up 5 bases and J gave up 8 bases, with 16 bases separating them. Germline V gives CDR1 LNHDA, CDR2 SQIVND (reference sequence). The CDR3 has 14 amino acids.

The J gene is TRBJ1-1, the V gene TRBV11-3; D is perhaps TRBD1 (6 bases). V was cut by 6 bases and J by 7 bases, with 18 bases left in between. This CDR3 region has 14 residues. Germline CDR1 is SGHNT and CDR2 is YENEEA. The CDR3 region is CASSLRGQGGEAFF. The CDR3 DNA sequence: TGTGCCAGCAGTTTGCGTGGCCAAGGGGGTGAAGCTTTCTTT.

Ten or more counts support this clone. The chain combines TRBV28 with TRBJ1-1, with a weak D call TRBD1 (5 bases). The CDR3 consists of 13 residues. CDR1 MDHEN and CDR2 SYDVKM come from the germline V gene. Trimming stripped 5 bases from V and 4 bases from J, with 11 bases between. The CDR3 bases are TGTGCCAGCAGTCGCGACAGACCCACTGAAGCTTTCTTT. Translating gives CASSRDRPTEAFF.

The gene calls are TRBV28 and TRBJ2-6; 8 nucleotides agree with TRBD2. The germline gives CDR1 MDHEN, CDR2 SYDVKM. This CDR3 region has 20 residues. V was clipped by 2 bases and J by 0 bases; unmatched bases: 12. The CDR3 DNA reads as TGTGCCAGCAGTTTAGCGGGGGGCCCGGGAGCCCGCTCTGGGGCCAACGTCCTGACTTTC. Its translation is CASSLAGGPGARSGANVLTF.

Here the CDR3 reads CASNGRQGPVTF. The CDR3 DNA follows: TGTGCCAGTAATGGGCGACAGGGGCCAGTCACTTTC. The rearrangement uses TRBV19 and TRBJ2-6; 8 bases align to TRBD1. The CDR3 covers 12 residues. V shed 7 bases, J shed 19 bases, and the junction held 12 bases outside the gene matches. Germline values: CDR1 LNHDA, CDR2 SQIVND (reference sequence). Together with reference TRBV19 and TRBJ2-6, the CDR3 gives the full variable domain: DGGITQSPKYLFRKEGQNVTLSCEQNLNHDAMYWYRQDPGQGLRLIYYSQIVNDFQKGDIAEGYSVSREKKESFPLTVTSAQKNPTAFYLCASNGRQGPVTFGAGSRLTVL.

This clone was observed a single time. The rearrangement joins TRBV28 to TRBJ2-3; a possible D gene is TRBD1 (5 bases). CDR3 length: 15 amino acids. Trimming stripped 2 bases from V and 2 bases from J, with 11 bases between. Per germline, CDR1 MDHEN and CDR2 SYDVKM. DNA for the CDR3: TGTGCCAGCAGTTTAAGTCCCAGGGTCACAGATACGCAGTATTTT. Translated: CASSLSPRVTDTQYF.

CDR3 sequence (DNA): TGTGCCAGCAGCACCCTTCGGGAGCTGTTTTTT. It encodes CASSTLRELFF. The J gene is TRBJ2-2, the V gene TRBV28, with D unclear. The CDR3 extends over 11 amino acids. Trimming cost V 6 bases and J 9 bases, with 8 bases left between them. Germline CDR1 and CDR2: MDHEN and SYDVKM.

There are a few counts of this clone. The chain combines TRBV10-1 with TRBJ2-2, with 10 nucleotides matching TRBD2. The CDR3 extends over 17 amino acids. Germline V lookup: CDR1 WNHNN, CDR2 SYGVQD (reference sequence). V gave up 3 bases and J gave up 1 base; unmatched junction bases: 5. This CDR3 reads CASSDPSGGLNTGELFF. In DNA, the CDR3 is TGCGCCAGCAGTGATCCTAGCGGGGGCTTGAACACCGGGGAGCTGTTTTTT.

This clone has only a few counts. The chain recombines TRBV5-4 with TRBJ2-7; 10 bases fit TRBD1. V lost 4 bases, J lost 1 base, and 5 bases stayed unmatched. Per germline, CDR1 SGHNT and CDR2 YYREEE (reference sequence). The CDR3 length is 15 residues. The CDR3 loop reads CASSRGTGESYEQYF. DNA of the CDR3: TGTGCCAGCAGCCGTGGGACAGGGGAGTCCTACGAGCAGTACTTC.

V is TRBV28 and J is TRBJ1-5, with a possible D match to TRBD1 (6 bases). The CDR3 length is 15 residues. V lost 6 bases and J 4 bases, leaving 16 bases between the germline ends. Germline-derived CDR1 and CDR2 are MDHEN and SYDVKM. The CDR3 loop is CASSPPTGLNQPQHF. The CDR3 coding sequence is TGTGCCAGCAGCCCCCCCACAGGGCTTAATCAGCCCCAGCATTTT.

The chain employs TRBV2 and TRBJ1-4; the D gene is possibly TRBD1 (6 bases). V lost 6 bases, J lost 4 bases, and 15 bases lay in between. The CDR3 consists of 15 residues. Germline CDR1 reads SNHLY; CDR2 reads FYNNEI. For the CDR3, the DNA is TGTGCCAGCAGGAGTCAACAGGGAGGTAATGAAAAACTGTTTTTT. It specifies CASRSQQGGNEKLFF.

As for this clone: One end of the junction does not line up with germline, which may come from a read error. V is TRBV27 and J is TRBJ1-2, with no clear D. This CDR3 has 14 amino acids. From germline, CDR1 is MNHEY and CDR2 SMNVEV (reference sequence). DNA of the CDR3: TGTGCCAGCAGTTTGCCAGGTCCGGGGTATGCCTACACCTTC. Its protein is CASSLPGPGYAYTF.

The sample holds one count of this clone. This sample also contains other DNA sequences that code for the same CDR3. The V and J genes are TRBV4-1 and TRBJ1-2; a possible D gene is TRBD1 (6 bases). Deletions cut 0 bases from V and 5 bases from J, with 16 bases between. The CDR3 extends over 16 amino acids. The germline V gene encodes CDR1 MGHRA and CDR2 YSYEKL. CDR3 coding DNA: TGCGCCAGCAGCCAAGACCGGGGGCGACTTCCTTATGGCTACACCTTC. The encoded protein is CASSQDRGRLPYGYTF.

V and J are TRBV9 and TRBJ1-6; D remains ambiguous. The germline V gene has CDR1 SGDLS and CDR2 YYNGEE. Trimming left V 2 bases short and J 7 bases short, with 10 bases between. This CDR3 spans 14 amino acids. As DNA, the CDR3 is TGTGCCAGCAGCGTCTACGAACGGAATTCACCCCTCCACTTT. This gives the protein CASSVYERNSPLHF. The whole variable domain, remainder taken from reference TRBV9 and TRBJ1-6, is DSGVTQTPKHLITATGQRVTLRCSPRSGDLSVYWYQQSLDQGLQFLIQYYNGEERAKGNILERFSAQQFPDLHSELNLSSLELGDSALYFCASSVYERNSPLHFGNGTRLTVT.

The CDR3 coding sequence is TGTGCCAGCAGTTACCGGGACAGGAACACTGAAGCTTTCTTT. Amino acids: CASSYRDRNTEAFF. This chain uses TRBV6-6 with TRBJ1-1, with 7 nucleotides matching TRBD1. Germline CDR1 and CDR2: MNHNY and SVGAGI (reference sequence). V dropped 2 bases and J dropped 1; count of bases not matched to a gene: 1. The CDR3 extends over 14 amino acids.

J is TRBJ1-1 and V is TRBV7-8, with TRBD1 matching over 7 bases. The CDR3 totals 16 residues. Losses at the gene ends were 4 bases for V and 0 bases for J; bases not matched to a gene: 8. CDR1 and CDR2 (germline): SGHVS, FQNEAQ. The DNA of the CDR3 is TGTGCCAGCAGCTCACAGGGGCGAAGGATGAACACTGAAGCTTTCTTT. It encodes CASSSQGRRMNTEAFF.

CDR3 sequence: CASSVGYNYGYTF. The CDR3 coding sequence is TGTGCCAGCAGCGTGGGGTACAACTATGGCTACACCTTC. The rearrangement joins TRBV7-2 to TRBJ1-2, with D hard to call. Germline V CDR1 and CDR2: SGHTA, FQGNSA. Deletions cut 5 bases from V and 2 bases from J, with 9 bases between. The CDR3 has 13 amino acids.